This T cell receptor beta chain was documented in a study of T cells after yellow fever vaccination. TCRdb redid the calling of the 5' RACE reads with MiXCR, one entry per CDR3 protein. Among more than 300,000 distinct CDR3 sequences listed, roughly 6.8% were seen once. Germline V gene lookup returns CDR1 MNHNS and CDR2 SASEGT. The CDR3 is 14 residues long. J lost 7 bases, V lost 8 bases, and 7 bases had no gene match. The source material was PBMCs, sampled approximately 47 days after the first yellow fever vaccination. The receptor was isolated from a man aged 18 to 29 who received the YFV17D yellow fever vaccine. The V and J genes are TRBV6-1 and TRBJ1-5; 11 bases agree with TRBD1. For the CDR3, the DNA is TGTGCCAGCGGGACAGGGGGGGAAGGGCAGCCCCAGCATTTT. It yields the protein CASGTGGEGQPQHF.